A selection of T cell receptor beta chains follows, all from one sample in a study of cytomegalovirus exposure and HLA in healthy donors. Using immunoSEQ multiplex PCR, the repertoire was profiled, and TCRdb retains in-frame clones only, with some absent. The data show roughly 66,000 clones, less than 70% seen once. The source material was PBMCs. The receptors originated from a woman between 45 and 60 years old in good health and CMV-seronegative. CDR3s include the opening cysteine and the closing phenylalanine or tryptophan. A D gene is named only where the DNA matches it firmly. Not every row has a clone size; where given, it reads once, few, many or a size class.

>TRBV7-9|many|TRBJ2-1|NA
CASSSHRLAEGDEQFF
TGTGCCAGCAGCTCCCACCGTCTAGCGGAGGGGGATGAGCAGTTCTTC
>TRBV28|NA|TRBJ1-3|NA
CASSFLGNTIYF
TGTGCCAGCAGTTTCTTGGGAAACACCATATATTTT
>TRBV7-9|NA|TRBJ1-1|NA
CASSLGGGGGRDEAFF
TGTGCCAGCAGCCTCGGAGGTGGGGGGGGGAGAGATGAAGCTTTCTTT
>TRBV7-3|NA|TRBJ1-2|NA
CASSLTEGHGYTF
TGTGCCAGCAGCTTAACGGAGGGGCACGGCTACACCTTC
>TRBV5-1|NA|TRBJ2-1|NA
CASSVGQTNNEQFF
TGCGCCAGCAGCGTCGGACAGACCAACAATGAGCAGTTCTTC
>TRBV7-2|NA|TRBJ2-1|NA
CASSLDRISYNEQFF
TGTGCCAGCAGCTTAGACAGGATATCCTACAATGAGCAGTTCTTC
>TRBV27|few|TRBJ1-5|NA
CASSLGPSGGQPQHF
TGTGCCAGCAGTTTAGGCCCATCGGGGGGACAGCCCCAGCATTTT
>TRBV1|NA|TRBJ2-3|NA
CTSSQGTPKAFCTDTQYF
TGCACCAGCAGCCAAGGCACCCCCAAAGCCTTCTGCACAGATACGCAGTATTTT
>TRBV19|NA|TRBJ1-2|NA
CASSIGANYGYTF
TGTGCCAGTAGTATAGGAGCGAACTATGGCTACACCTTC
>TRBV5-1|NA|TRBJ2-3|TRBD2
CASSASSGSATDTQYF
TGCGCCAGCAGCGCGTCTAGCGGGAGTGCAACAGATACGCAGTATTTT
>TRBV19|NA|TRBJ1-5|TRBD1
CASSPPTGYNQPQHF
TGTGCCAGTAGTCCCCCGACAGGGTATAATCAGCCCCAGCATTTT
>TRBV2|few|TRBJ1-1|NA
CASRATQTWAEAFF
TGTGCCAGCAGAGCGACCCAGACCTGGGCTGAAGCTTTCTTT
>TRBV15|many|TRBJ1-5|NA
CATSTTLRDRQPQHF
TGTGCCACCAGCACCACGCTGCGGGACCGTCAGCCCCAGCATTTT
>TRBV4-1|NA|TRBJ2-2|TRBD2
CASSPSGRGDTGELFF
TGCGCCAGCAGCCCTAGCGGGAGGGGGGACACCGGGGAGCTGTTTTTT